A selection of T cell receptor beta chains follows, all from one sample in a study of T cells in Graves' hyperthyroidism and ophthalmopathy. Each CDR3 protein gets one entry after TCRdb re-called the multiplex PCR reads with MiXCR. The table lists roughly 400,000 distinct CDR3 sequences, around a sixth of them singletons. Sequenced: blood. Receptors originate from a woman younger than 35 with Graves' hyperthyroidism that later progressed to Graves' ophthalmopathy. CDR3s include the opening cysteine and the closing phenylalanine or tryptophan. The D gene is left open where the match is weak. Clone size is not always given. Where it is, it says once, few, many or a class for expanded clones.

v_call,j_call,d_call,clone_size,cdr3_aa,cdr3_nt
TRBV11-3,TRBJ2-2,NA,many,CASSARWQANTGELFF,TGTGCCAGCAGCGCACGGTGGCAGGCGAACACCGGGGAGCTGTTTTTT
TRBV4-1,TRBJ2-1,NA,many,CASSLRPSAGNEQFF,TGCGCCAGCAGCCTCAGACCGTCAGCCGGCAATGAGCAGTTCTTC
TRBV13,TRBJ1-2,TRBD1,NA,CASSLGFGQGNYGYTF,TGTGCCAGCAGCTTAGGATTCGGACAGGGGAACTATGGCTACACCTTC
TRBV4-1,TRBJ2-1,NA,NA,CASSPIGRGINEQFF,TGCGCCAGCAGCCCAATCGGAAGGGGGATCAATGAGCAGTTCTTC
TRBV6-1,TRBJ2-2,TRBD1,few,CASSATGDRELFF,TGTGCCAGCAGTGCTACAGGGGACCGGGAGCTGTTTTTT
TRBV7-8,TRBJ1-2,NA,many,CASSLAPRAGGYTF,TGTGCCAGCAGCTTAGCGCCCAGGGCGGGTGGCTACACCTTC
TRBV6-1,TRBJ2-1,TRBD2,NA,CASSSGLAKHNEQFF,TGTGCCAGCAGCTCCGGACTAGCGAAACACAATGAGCAGTTCTTC
TRBV29-1,TRBJ1-1,TRBD1,many,CSVVARQGNTEAFF,TGCAGCGTTGTTGCGCGACAGGGGAACACTGAAGCTTTCTTT
TRBV14,TRBJ2-3,TRBD2,NA,CASSRSSGFSTDTQYF,TGTGCCAGCAGCCGGTCTAGCGGGTTTAGCACAGATACGCAGTATTTT
TRBV30,TRBJ2-1,TRBD1,few,CAWAGTGGNEQFF,TGTGCCTGGGCCGGGACAGGGGGCAATGAGCAGTTCTTC
TRBV2,TRBJ2-1,NA,many,CASNPSESSYNEQFF,TGTGCCAGCAACCCAAGCGAGAGCTCCTACAATGAGCAGTTCTTC
TRBV4-3,TRBJ2-7,NA,NA,CASSQDAYSSYEQYF,TGCGCCAGCAGCCAAGATGCCTATAGCTCCTACGAGCAGTACTTC
TRBV18,TRBJ2-1,NA,NA,CASSPGIGVGVAEQFF,TGTGCCAGCTCACCAGGTATTGGAGTGGGAGTTGCTGAGCAGTTCTTC
TRBV28,TRBJ1-2,NA,many,CASSLDRTYGYTF,TGTGCCAGCAGTTTAGACAGAACCTATGGCTACACCTTC
TRBV7-8,TRBJ2-7,TRBD1,many,CASSPRGTGGSYEQYF,TGTGCCAGCAGCCCCCGCGGGACAGGGGGCTCCTACGAGCAGTACTTC
TRBV13,TRBJ2-1,NA,many,CASSGQEGNEQFF,TGTGCCAGCAGCGGCCAGGAGGGTAATGAGCAGTTCTTC
TRBV28,TRBJ2-1,NA,few,CASSLTSGGTYNEQFF,TGTGCCAGCAGTTTAACATCCGGAGGGACCTACAATGAGCAGTTCTTC
TRBV6-1,TRBJ2-7,TRBD1,many,CASSRAPDRGYEQYF,TGTGCCAGCAGCCGGGCGCCGGACAGGGGCTACGAGCAGTACTTC
TRBV7-9,TRBJ2-2,TRBD2,NA,CASSPPGGRTGELFF,TGTGCCAGCAGCCCCCCGGGGGGGCGTACCGGGGAGCTGTTTTTT
TRBV7-2,TRBJ1-6,TRBD1,NA,CASSLIRQGASYNSPLHF,TGTGCCAGCAGCTTAATAAGGCAGGGGGCATCCTATAATTCACCCCTCCACTTT
TRBV6-1,TRBJ1-4,NA,NA,CASTRTVGEKLFF,TGTGCCAGCACTAGGACAGTGGGTGAAAAACTGTTTTTT
TRBV2,TRBJ1-5,NA,many,CASTGDAYSNQPQHF,TGTGCCAGCACCGGGGATGCTTATAGCAATCAGCCCCAGCATTTT
TRBV5-1,TRBJ2-3,NA,many,CASSPVVHRDTQYF,TGCGCCAGCAGCCCAGTGGTGCACAGGGATACGCAGTATTTT
TRBV7-9,TRBJ2-5,NA,many,CASSSQVEQETQYF,TGTGCCAGCAGCTCACAGGTAGAACAAGAGACCCAGTACTTC
TRBV5-1,TRBJ2-7,NA,many,CASSLGFFPSTKQYF,TGCGCCAGCAGCTTGGGCTTTTTTCCTTCTACGAAGCAGTACTTC
TRBV2,TRBJ1-5,TRBD1,many,CASETGSNQPQHF,TGTGCCAGTGAGACAGGGAGCAATCAGCCCCAGCATTTT
TRBV15,TRBJ2-5,TRBD2,many,CATSSKGLAGGLQETQYF,TGTGCCACCAGCAGTAAGGGTTTGGCGGGAGGCCTCCAAGAGACCCAGTACTTC
TRBV2,TRBJ1-1,NA,many,CASSEGVTGKPTEAFF,TGTGCCAGCAGTGAAGGTGTGACAGGCAAACCCACTGAAGCTTTCTTT
TRBV28,TRBJ2-3,NA,NA,CASSLWGAGTDTQYF,TGTGCCAGCAGTCTTTGGGGGGCGGGCACAGATACGCAGTATTTT
TRBV28,TRBJ1-2,NA,many,CASSFGQAPINYGYTF,TGTGCCAGCAGTTTTGGGCAGGCCCCCATTAACTATGGCTACACCTTC
TRBV9,TRBJ2-1,TRBD2,few,CASSPRGLAGYNEQFF,TGTGCCAGCAGCCCCCGAGGACTAGCGGGGTACAATGAGCAGTTCTTC
TRBV20-1,TRBJ2-5,NA,many,CSASTGSQETQYF,TGCAGTGCTAGTACTGGCAGTCAAGAGACCCAGTACTTC
TRBV12-3/TRBV12-4,TRBJ1-4,NA,many,CASSFQENEKLFF,TGTGCCAGCAGTTTTCAAGAAAATGAAAAACTGTTTTTT
TRBV6-1,TRBJ2-2,NA,few,CASRVPGGELFF,TGTGCCAGCAGGGTGCCCGGGGGGGAGCTGTTTTTT
TRBV3-1,TRBJ2-2,NA,NA,CASSPSRYGLNTGELFF,TGTGCCAGCAGCCCCAGTCGTTACGGACTGAACACCGGGGAGCTGTTTTTT
TRBV7-9,TRBJ1-2,NA,many,CASSHGVGELYGYTF,TGTGCCAGCAGCCACGGGGTTGGAGAATTATATGGCTACACCTTC
TRBV28,TRBJ2-2,NA,few,CASRVWVEGELFF,TGTGCCAGCAGGGTTTGGGTAGAGGGGGAGCTGTTTTTT
TRBV5-1,TRBJ2-5,NA,few,CASSFLTTQETQYF,TGCGCCAGCAGCTTCTTGACGACCCAAGAGACCCAGTACTTC
TRBV20-1,TRBJ2-1,TRBD1,few,CSATRGLYNEQFF,TGCAGTGCTACCAGGGGGCTATACAATGAGCAGTTCTTC
TRBV3-1,TRBJ2-5,NA,many,CASSPRGETQYF,TGTGCCAGCAGCCCTCGGGGGGAGACCCAGTACTTC
TRBV5-6,TRBJ2-3,NA,many,CASSGFNTDTQYF,TGTGCCAGCAGCGGGTTCAACACAGATACGCAGTATTTT
TRBV7-2,TRBJ2-7,TRBD1,NA,CASSSSGTGGTDEQYF,TGTGCCAGCAGCTCGTCCGGGACAGGGGGCACGGACGAGCAGTACTTC
TRBV5-1,TRBJ1-3,NA,many,CASSLAGGTIYF,TGCGCCAGCAGCTTGGCCGGGGGCACCATATATTTT
TRBV2,TRBJ2-3,TRBD2,many,CASTSGSGGDTQYF,TGTGCCAGCACTAGCGGGAGCGGCGGAGATACGCAGTATTTT
TRBV6-2/TRBV6-3,TRBJ1-5,NA,many,CASRDGGASQPQHF,TGTGCCAGCAGAGACGGGGGGGCGAGTCAGCCCCAGCATTTT